This T cell receptor beta chain was identified in a study of blood T cells in healthy people across ages. General study findings and limits: The unknown donor CMV status may have confounded expanded clonotype changes.

This CDR3 is built from 15 residues. V lost 0 bases and J lost 8, with 15 bases in between. Germline V gives CDR1 SGDLS, CDR2 YYNGEE. Comment on this clonotype: Its specificity is unknown.

For the second PCR, which ran for about 7 to 11 cycles, a sample-barcoded 5' primer and a J-beta primer mix were used. From each sample, at least 3 million paired-end reads containing CDR3 were obtained. TCRdb re-called the 5' RACE reads through MiXCR, storing one row per CDR3 protein. The sample lists about 750,000 distinct CDR3 sequences, less than 70% seen once, with approximately 40% in the top ten. Sequencing used blood. The receptor's source is a man at least 80 years old in good health. The chain employs TRBV9 and TRBJ2-1; no definite D call. CDR3 in DNA: TGTGCCAGCAGCGTAGCGAACTACATTGGTGATGAGCAGTTCTTC. Protein sequence: CASSVANYIGDEQFF.